These 21 T cell receptor beta chains were sequenced from one sample in a study of blood T cell repertoires in COVID-19. TCRdb's table, derived via immunoSEQ multiplex PCR, lists solely in-frame clones and lacks some. The sample gives hundreds of thousands of clones, about nine tenths of which show up once; over 1.3% is in the top ten. Sequenced input: peripheral blood. The receptors stem from a young woman with active or convalescent COVID-19.

The CDR3 reads CASSPPRGNSPLHF. In DNA form, the CDR3 reads TGTGCCAGCAGCCCCCCGAGAGGGAATTCACCCCTCCACTTT. The V call is TRBV7-2, the J call TRBJ1-6; no reliable D call. The germline CDR1 and CDR2 sequences are SGHTA and FQGNSA. CDR3 size: 14 residues. The V and J ends lost 5 bases and 7 bases respectively, with 12 bases between them.

This rearrangement joins TRBV5-1 to TRBJ1-4, with D perhaps TRBD1 (6 bases). Trimming shortened V by 4 bases and J by 4 bases, and 11 bases separated the two germline ends. CDR3 size: 14 residues. The V gene's germline CDR1 is SGHRS and CDR2 YFSETQ. This chain's CDR3 is CASSVQGINEKLFF. DNA of the CDR3: TGCGCCAGCAGCGTACAGGGAATTAATGAAAAACTGTTTTTT.

The chain links TRBV18 to TRBJ2-3; no firm D call. This CDR3 contains 14 residues. Per the germline V gene, CDR1 is KGHSH and CDR2 is LQKENI. The V end lost 1 base, the J end lost 4 bases, and 9 bases lay between the germline ends. The CDR3 reads CASSPLPGPDTQYF. CDR3 DNA sequence: TGTGCCAGCTCACCACTTCCGGGTCCAGATACGCAGTATTTT. The variable domain in full, completed from reference TRBV18 and TRBJ2-3, reads NAGVMQNPRHLVRRRGQEARLRCSPMKGHSHVYWYRQLPEEGLKFMVYLQKENIIDESGMPKERFSAEFPKEGPSILRIQQVVRGDSAAYFCASSPLPGPDTQYFGPGTRLTVL.

This clone has a handful of counts. The chain links TRBV5-1 to TRBJ1-2, with TRBD1 matching over 9 bases. This CDR3 has 17 amino acids. Germline V gene data show CDR1 as SGHRS and CDR2 as YFSETQ. The trim removed 3 bases at V and 4 bases at J, leaving 13 bases unmatched. Here the CDR3 reads CASSSDRGLTGGYGYTF. The CDR3 DNA is TGCGCCAGCAGCTCGGACAGGGGCCTAACAGGGGGCTATGGCTACACCTTC.

This chain uses TRBV15 with TRBJ1-5; no reliable D call. V gave up 4 bases and J gave up 5 bases, with 6 bases separating them. The CDR3 sequence is 12 residues long. CDR1 LNHNV and CDR2 YYDKDF come from the germline V gene (reference sequence). CDR3 nucleotide sequence: TGTGCCACCAGCATATCAGATCAGCCCCAGCATTTT. It encodes CATSISDQPQHF.

This clone was seen more than once but under ten times. This chain connects TRBV27 to TRBJ2-1; 11 nucleotides line up with TRBD2. The length of the CDR3 is 15 residues. Germline V gene data show CDR1 as MNHEY and CDR2 as SMNVEV (reference sequence). Trimming took 5 bases from V and 8 from J; bases not matched to a gene: 8. DNA of the CDR3: TGTGCCAGCAGTCAGAGACTAGCGGGATGGGATGAGCAGTTCTTC. Encoded protein: CASSQRLAGWDEQFF.

V is TRBV4-2 and J is TRBJ2-5; D gene uncertain. The germline gives CDR1 LGHNA, CDR2 YNFKEQ. The CDR3 length is 16 residues. Trimming stripped 5 bases from V and 5 bases from J, with 21 bases between. The CDR3 is CASSALTARPSETQYF. In DNA form, the CDR3 reads TGTGCCAGCAGCGCACTAACGGCGCGACCGAGCGAGACCCAGTACTTC.

The table lists this clone with a count of one. J is TRBJ2-1 and V is TRBV27; D is perhaps TRBD2 (7 bases). From germline, CDR1 is MNHEY and CDR2 SMNVEV (reference sequence). The length of the CDR3 is 15 residues. The V end lost 8 bases, the J end lost 4 bases, and 18 bases lay between the germline ends. CDR3 region: CASAPGGGEYNEQFF. The CDR3 region has the DNA TGTGCCAGCGCCCCGGGGGGCGGGGAGTACAATGAGCAGTTCTTC.

V and J are TRBV19 and TRBJ1-1; 7 bases match TRBD1. The CDR3 consists of 16 residues. Unmatched junction bases numbered 10, after V lost 6 bases and J lost 0 bases. Germline CDR1 reads LNHDA; CDR2 reads SQIVND (reference sequence). The CDR3 loop reads CASSLPTGRMNTEAFF. CDR3 in DNA: TGTGCCAGTAGCCTACCGACAGGGAGAATGAACACTGAAGCTTTCTTT. Supplemented by reference TRBV19 and TRBJ1-1, the full variable domain reads DGGITQSPKYLFRKEGQNVTLSCEQNLNHDAMYWYRQDPGQGLRLIYYSQIVNDFQKGDIAEGYSVSREKKESFPLTVTSAQKNPTAFYLCASSLPTGRMNTEAFFGQGTRLTVV.

This clone has a handful of counts. The rearrangement joins TRBV6-5 to TRBJ1-1, with TRBD1 matching over 10 bases. V was clipped by 6 bases and J by 1 base; unmatched bases: 5. This CDR3 spans 15 amino acids. The germline CDR1 and CDR2 sequences are MNHEY and SVGAGI. The DNA for the CDR3 is TGTGCCAGCAGCCCAGACAGGGGGCGGAACACTGAAGCTTTCTTT. Protein product: CASSPDRGRNTEAFF.

The chain links TRBV6-1 to TRBJ1-5, with D possibly TRBD1 on 6 matching bases. V was clipped by 3 bases and J by 6 bases, with 18 bases between them. CDR1 is MNHNS and CDR2 is SASEGT in the germline V gene. This CDR3 region has 16 residues. The CDR3 spells CASSDPQQGVIQPQHF. CDR3 coding DNA: TGTGCCAGCAGTGACCCGCAACAGGGCGTTATTCAGCCCCAGCATTTT.

This clone was counted a single time. The CDR3 nucleotides are TGTGCCTGGAGAATGCGGGGGACCGGACCGGATACGCAGTATTTT. Translating gives CAWRMRGTGPDTQYF. The rearrangement links TRBV30 to TRBJ2-3, with TRBD2 matching 7 bases. The junction had 12 bases not matched to a gene; V was cut back by 3 bases and J by 6 bases. CDR3 length: 15 amino acids. Germline-derived CDR1 and CDR2 are GTSNPN and SVGIG (reference sequence).

The chain is built from TRBV11-2 and TRBJ2-1; D is ambiguous. Germline CDR1 and CDR2: SGHAT and FQNNGV. This CDR3 comprises 13 residues. V lost 5 bases, J lost 15 bases, and 20 bases lay in between. The CDR3 DNA sequence: TGTGCCAGCAGCCCGAATTTCGGTAGTCAGGCGTTCTTC. Amino acid sequence: CASSPNFGSQAFF.

This chain connects TRBV7-2 to TRBJ2-7, with 12 bases matching TRBD2. The CDR3 is made up of 16 amino acids. V dropped 2 bases and J dropped 3; count of bases not matched to a gene: 5. Germline loops: CDR1 SGHTA, CDR2 FQGNSA. The CDR3 region has the DNA TGTGCCAGCAGCTTATCAAGACTAGCGGGGGTCTACGAGCAGTACTTC. Its protein product is CASSLSRLAGVYEQYF.

The gene calls are TRBV12-5 and TRBJ2-2; TRBD2 is a possible D gene (7 bases). The CDR3 has 15 amino acids. Trimming pared 7 bases from V and 3 bases from J, leaving 15 bases between. Per germline, CDR1 LGHNT and CDR2 FRNRAP. CDR3 protein: CASAYGGGDTGELFF. The CDR3 nucleotides read TGTGCTAGTGCCTATGGGGGGGGCGACACCGGGGAGCTGTTTTTT.

The chain links TRBV15 to TRBJ2-7; a weak D match, TRBD2 (6 bases). Germline V lookup: CDR1 LNHNV, CDR2 YYDKDF (reference sequence). The CDR3 length is 14 residues. With 0 bases removed from V and 6 bases from J, the gap between germline ends came to 12 bases. In nucleotides, the CDR3 is TGTGCCACCAGCAGAGATCGGGGAGGTATCGAGCAGTACTTC. Protein sequence: CATSRDRGGIEQYF.

This rearrangement joins TRBV19 to TRBJ1-1; tentative D call: TRBD1 (6 bases). The length of the CDR3 is 16 residues. Deletions cut 3 bases from V and 4 bases from J, with 18 bases between. Germline CDR1 reads LNHDA; CDR2 reads SQIVND (reference sequence). The CDR3 reads CASSIVGGGVGTEAFF. The CDR3 DNA reads as TGTGCCAGTAGTATTGTGGGAGGGGGAGTCGGCACTGAAGCTTTCTTT.

This chain's CDR3 is CASSTQGVSGNTIYF. The CDR3 nucleotides read TGCGCCAGCAGCACCCAGGGGGTGTCTGGAAACACCATATATTTT. The chain is built from TRBV5-1 and TRBJ1-3, with 7 bases that match TRBD1. This CDR3 comprises 15 residues. Losses at the gene ends were 4 bases for V and 1 base for J; bases not matched to a gene: 5. Germline V gene sequence: CDR1 SGHRS, CDR2 YFSETQ.

The chain recombines TRBV18 with TRBJ1-2, with D uncertain. The V end lost 3 bases, the J end lost 6 bases, and 23 bases lay between the germline ends. The CDR3 has 17 amino acids. Germline assignment: CDR1 KGHSH and CDR2 LQKENI. CDR3 coding DNA: TGTGCCAGCTCACCTTCTGGGGTGCGGGGAGCAGATCATGGCTACACCTTC. Its protein is CASSPSGVRGADHGYTF. The entire variable domain, with the rest obtained from reference TRBV18 and TRBJ1-2, is as follows: NAGVMQNPRHLVRRRGQEARLRCSPMKGHSHVYWYRQLPEEGLKFMVYLQKENIIDESGMPKERFSAEFPKEGPSILRIQQVVRGDSAAYFCASSPSGVRGADHGYTFGSGTRLTVV.

This sequence joins TRBV27 and TRBJ1-2, with 8 bases fitting TRBD1. This CDR3 spans 14 amino acids. CDR1 is MNHEY, CDR2 SMNVEV, per germline (reference sequence). J gave up 4 bases and V 6 bases, and 7 bases lay outside the gene matches. Here the CDR3 reads CASRLRTGIYGYTF. The CDR3 bases are TGTGCCAGCAGACTGAGGACAGGGATCTATGGCTACACCTTC.

The chain has TRBV28 and TRBJ1-5, with D tentatively TRBD1 (6 bases). This CDR3 is 16 amino acids long. V lost 1 base, J lost 2 bases, and 12 bases lay in between. Germline CDR1 reads MDHEN; CDR2 reads SYDVKM. The CDR3 sequence is CASSLSQGLGNQPQHF. In DNA, the CDR3 is TGTGCCAGCAGTTTATCCCAGGGGTTGGGCAATCAGCCCCAGCATTTT.